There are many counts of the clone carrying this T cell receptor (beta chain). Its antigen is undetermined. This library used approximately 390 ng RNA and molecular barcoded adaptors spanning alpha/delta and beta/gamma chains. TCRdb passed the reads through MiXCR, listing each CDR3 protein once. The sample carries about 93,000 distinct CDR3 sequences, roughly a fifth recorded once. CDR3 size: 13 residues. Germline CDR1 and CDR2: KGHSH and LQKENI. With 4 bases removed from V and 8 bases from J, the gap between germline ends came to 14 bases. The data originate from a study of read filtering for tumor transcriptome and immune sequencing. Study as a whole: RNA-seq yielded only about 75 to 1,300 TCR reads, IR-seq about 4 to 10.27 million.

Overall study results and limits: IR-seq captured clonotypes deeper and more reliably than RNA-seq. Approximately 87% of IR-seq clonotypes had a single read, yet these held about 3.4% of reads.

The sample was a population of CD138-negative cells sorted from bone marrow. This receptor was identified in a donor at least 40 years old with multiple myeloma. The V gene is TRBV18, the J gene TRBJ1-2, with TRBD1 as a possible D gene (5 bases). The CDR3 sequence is CASSHRQPEGYTF. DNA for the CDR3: TGTGCCAGCTCACATAGACAGCCTGAGGGCTACACCTTC.